Below, 28 T cell receptor beta chains from the same sample are listed, as sequenced in a study of tissue T cells after allogeneic stem cell transplantation. Noted time point: mouse harvest day 14 after allogeneic transplant. Each mouse received 10^7 T-cell-depleted marrow cells plus 10^6 splenic CD5+ T cells by tail vein. Assay: immunoSEQ multiplex PCR; the TCRdb copy retains only in-frame clones and omits some. Of several thousand clones listed, over 30% are singletons. The sequenced material came from skin. The receptors here all came from a female BALB/c mouse given C57BL/6 T cells with graft-versus-host disease after an allogeneic hematopoietic cell transplant.

A note on this clone: Gene names are mouse gene names. The read comes to an end 1 residue before the CDR3 does, leaving the germline J gene to fill in the end. This chain joins TRBV29 and TRBJ2-5, with a weak D call TRBD1 (5 bases). Germline V CDR1 and CDR2: MSHET, SYDVDS. This CDR3 is built from 13 residues. The V end lost 6 bases, the J end lost 0 bases, and 7 bases lay between the germline ends. CDR3 amino acids: CASSDSNQDTQYF. CDR3 bases read: TGTGCTAGCAGCGACAGTAACCAAGACACCCAGTAC.

Only a few counts were recorded for this clone. Mouse names are used for the genes. The DNA ends 1 residue before the CDR3 does, and the rest of the CDR3 is filled in from the germline J gene. V gene TRBV3 combines with J gene TRBJ1-3; D is ambiguous. The CDR3 sequence is 14 residues long. The V and J ends lost 4 bases and 6 bases respectively, with 13 bases between them. CDR1 and CDR2 (germline): SNHLY, FYNGKV (reference sequence). CDR3: CASSSARPVNTLYF. Partial CDR3 DNA: TGTGCCAGCAGCTCCGCCCGGCCGGTAAATACGCTCTAT. Drawing the rest from reference TRBV3 and TRBJ1-3, the complete variable domain is GPKVLQIPSHQIIDMGQMVTLNCDPVSNHLYFYWYKQILGQQMEFLVNFYNGKVMEKSKLFKDQFSVERPDGSYFTLKIQPTALEDSAVYFCASSSARPVNTLYFGEGSRLIVV.

This clone is categorized as medium-sized. Any gene name here is a mouse gene name. The read finishes 1 residue shy of the CDR3 end, and the germline J gene is used to complete it. This chain joins TRBV5 and TRBJ2-7, with a possible D match to TRBD1 (5 bases). Trimming pared 6 bases from V and 2 bases from J, leaving 14 bases between. The V gene's germline CDR1 is LGHNA and CDR2 YNLKQL (reference sequence). CDR3 length: 14 amino acids. The CDR3 bases that were read are TGTGCCAGCAGTCCCACAGGAAAACCCTATGAACAGTAC. It translates to CASSPTGKPYEQY. The whole CDR3 reads CASSPTGKPYEQYF.

By share of the sample, this clone is medium-sized. Here the gene names and germline are mouse. With the read ending 1 residue before the CDR3 end, the germline J gene is used to fill in that end. Within the sample, other DNA sequences also encode this same CDR3. This sequence joins TRBV26 and TRBJ1-4; D remains unclear. The V gene's germline CDR1 is KGHPV and CDR2 FQNQEV (reference sequence). Between the trimmed V and J ends, which lost 3 bases and 4 bases, there was a span of 3 bases. The CDR3 length is 12 residues. CDR3 residues: CASSLSNERLFF. CDR3 bases read: TGTGCCAGCAGTCTAAGCAACGAAAGATTATTT.

In its sample, this clone was seen a few times. Gene and germline names: mouse. The CDR3 end lies 1 residue beyond the end of the read and is filled in from the germline J gene. The J gene is TRBJ1-1, the V gene TRBV26; D is uncertain. This CDR3 has 10 amino acids. The V end lost 5 bases, the J end lost 7 bases, and 5 bases lay between the germline ends. Per germline, CDR1 KGHPV and CDR2 FQNQEV (reference sequence). The sequenced CDR3 bases are TGTGCCAGCAGTAGAGGAGAAGTCTTC. Encoded protein: CASSRGEVF. In full, the CDR3 is CASSRGEVFF.

This clone has a handful of counts. Gene names and germline refer to mouse. The read ends 1 residue before the CDR3 terminus; that terminus is restored from the germline J gene. This rearrangement joins TRBV26 to TRBJ1-4, with TRBD1 as a possible D gene (5 bases). With 6 bases removed from V and 4 bases from J, the gap between germline ends came to 12 bases. Germline loops: CDR1 KGHPV, CDR2 FQNQEV (reference sequence). The CDR3 is 14 amino acids. CDR3: CASSPMGVNERLFF. Incomplete CDR3 DNA: TGTGCCAGCAGCCCGATGGGGGTCAACGAAAGATTATTT.

This clone is termed medium-sized. The gene names given are mouse names. The missing CDR3 end, 1 residue past where the read stops, is filled in from the germline J gene. The V call is TRBV3, the J call TRBJ2-1; 9 nucleotides align to TRBD2. Germline CDR1 is SNHLY and CDR2 is FYNGKV (reference sequence). Germline trimming cut 1 base from V and 3 bases from J; bases unmatched to any gene: 1. CDR3 length: 15 amino acids. CDR3 sequence: CASSLGLGVYAEQFF. The CDR3 bases that were read are TGTGCCAGCAGCTTAGGACTGGGGGTCTATGCTGAGCAGTTC.

This clone was detected only a few times. Gene names are the mouse ones. Coverage ceases 1 residue before the CDR3 finishes, and the germline J gene fills in the end. The chain employs TRBV19 and TRBJ2-2; no clear D gene. In germline, CDR1 is FNHDT, CDR2 SITEND (reference sequence). Trimming took 2 bases from V and 4 from J, leaving 9 bases between them. The CDR3 has 14 residues. The CDR3 loop reads CASSIPGSTGQLYF. The CDR3 bases that were read are TGTGCCAGCAGTATTCCGGGGAGCACCGGGCAGCTCTAC.

On this clone: Genes here carry mouse names. The read ends 1 residue early relative to the CDR3; the germline J gene fills the gap. This chain links TRBV15 with TRBJ2-2; D is uncertain. Germline assignment: CDR1 SGHND and CDR2 FRSKSL. The CDR3 consists of 15 residues. V was cut by 5 bases and J by 0 bases, with 10 bases left in between. The CDR3 spells CASSVDGANTGQLYF. The CDR3 bases that were read are TGTGCCAGCAGTGTTGACGGAGCAAACACCGGGCAGCTCTAC.

The table lists this clone with a count of one. Gene names and germline match the mouse. The CDR3 end falls 1 residue outside the read, so it is completed with the germline J gene. The gene calls are TRBV3 and TRBJ1-3; TRBD1 matches 9 bases. CDR1 and CDR2 from the germline V gene are SNHLY and FYNGKV (reference sequence). With V trimmed by 3 bases and J by 2 bases, 5 bases remained unmatched. The CDR3 extends over 16 amino acids. Here the CDR3 reads CASSFGTGRPGNTLYF. CDR3 bases read: TGTGCCAGCAGCTTTGGGACAGGGAGGCCTGGAAATACGCTCTAT.

Comments on this clone: Gene names and germline match the mouse. Sequencing ends 1 residue short of the CDR3 end; the germline J gene provides the rest. The chain is built from TRBV26 and TRBJ1-1; D not certain. The CDR3 length is 13 residues. Deletions cut 2 bases from V and 0 bases from J, with 4 bases between. From germline, CDR1 is KGHPV and CDR2 FQNQEV (reference sequence). CDR3 DNA, as far as it was read: TGTGCCAGCAGTCTGAATGCAAACACAGAAGTCTTC. Protein: CASSLNANTEVF. The complete CDR3 reads CASSLNANTEVFF.

This clone has more than one count but fewer than ten. Gene names and germline refer to mouse. The read is 1 residue too short to cover the CDR3 end, so that end is filled in from the germline J gene. The gene calls are TRBV23 and TRBJ1-1; the DNA was not used to check the table's D call, TRBD1. CDR3 length equals 13 residues. CDR1 is KGHTA, CDR2 FQNQQP, per germline. The part of the CDR3 DNA that was read is TGCTCCAGCAGTAGGGACAGACACACAGAAGTCTTC. Translating it yields CSSSRDRHTEVF. The whole CDR3 reads CSSSRDRHTEVFF.

In its sample, this clone ranks as medium-sized. Gene labels here are mouse ones. The read terminates 1 residue before the CDR3 end, so the remaining end is supplied by the germline J gene. The chain links TRBV26 to TRBJ1-5; D unclear. This CDR3 contains 14 residues. Deletions cut 4 bases from V and 0 bases from J, with 7 bases between. The germline CDR1 and CDR2 sequences are KGHPV and FQNQEV (reference sequence). The DNA read from the CDR3 is TGTGCCAGCAGTCCCGGATATAACAACCAGGCTCCGCTT. It yields the protein CASSPGYNNQAPL. The full CDR3 sequence reads CASSPGYNNQAPLF.

This clone rates as medium-sized (0.01 to 0.1%). Gene names and germline match the mouse. The read ends 1 residue early relative to the CDR3; the germline J gene fills the gap. V gene TRBV15 combines with J gene TRBJ2-1, with TRBD2 identical over 12 bases. The CDR3 is 15 amino acids. Germline V gene sequence: CDR1 SGHND, CDR2 FRSKSL. V lost 5 bases, J lost 3 bases, and 2 bases stayed unmatched. The CDR3 loop reads CASSPDWGGYAEQFF. Partial CDR3 DNA: TGTGCCAGCAGTCCGGACTGGGGGGGCTATGCTGAGCAGTTC.

By its share, this clone is medium-sized. The genes and germline here are from mouse. The read ends 1 residue early relative to the CDR3; the germline J gene fills the gap. The chain carries TRBV26 and TRBJ1-3, with 10 positions matching TRBD1. V lost 4 bases, J lost 4 bases, and 1 base stayed unmatched. The CDR3 length is 14 residues. The germline CDR1 and CDR2 sequences are KGHPV and FQNQEV (reference sequence). CDR3 amino acids: CASSPGQGGNTLYF. CDR3 bases read: TGTGCCAGCAGTCCGGGACAGGGGGGAAATACGCTCTAT.

A remark on this clone: The gene names given are mouse names. The read terminates 1 residue before the CDR3 end, so the remaining end is supplied by the germline J gene. This chain uses TRBV26 with TRBJ1-1; tentatively, D is TRBD1 (6 bases). The CDR3 has 13 amino acids. Per germline, CDR1 KGHPV and CDR2 FQNQEV (reference sequence). V lost 8 bases to trimming and J lost 0 bases, with 10 bases between them. This CDR3 reads CASQGHSNTEVFF. Incomplete CDR3 DNA: TGTGCCAGCCAGGGACACTCAAACACAGAAGTCTTC. Filled out from reference TRBV26 and TRBJ1-1, the complete variable domain reads NSKVIQTPRYLVKGQGQKAKMRCIPEKGHPVVFWYQQNKNNEFKFLINFQNQEVLQQIDMTEKRFSAECPSNSPCSLEIQSSEAGDSALYLCASQGHSNTEVFFGKGTRLTVV.

Of note for this clone: Gene names are the mouse ones. The sequenced fragment ends 1 residue before the CDR3 boundary, so the rest is inferred from the germline J gene. V and J are TRBV3 and TRBJ2-4; 7 nucleotides align to TRBD1. The CDR3 runs 14 residues. Germline values: CDR1 SNHLY, CDR2 FYNGKV (reference sequence). V shed 5 bases and J 4 bases; nucleotides not matched to a gene: 6. The CDR3 reads CASSPSGTENTLYF. The CDR3 DNA, read in part, is TGTGCCAGCAGCCCCTCCGGGACAGAAAACACCTTGTAC.

This clone occurred a few times. Gene names and germline refer to mouse. The read is 1 residue too short to cover the CDR3 end, so that end is filled in from the germline J gene. The chain links TRBV26 to TRBJ2-7; D possibly corresponds to TRBD1 (5 bases). This CDR3 contains 12 residues. The germline gives CDR1 KGHPV, CDR2 FQNQEV (reference sequence). The germline V and J ends were trimmed by 2 bases and 7 bases, with 9 bases remaining between them. The sequenced part of the CDR3 DNA is TGTGCCAGCAGTCTGCAGGGTGGCGAACAGTAC. Encoded protein: CASSLQGGEQY. Given in full, the CDR3 is CASSLQGGEQYF.

To note about this clone: The listed genes are named as in mouse. The missing CDR3 end, 1 residue past where the read stops, is filled in from the germline J gene. The chain recombines TRBV24 with TRBJ1-4, with D uncertain. V was shortened by 4 bases and J by 0 bases, with 3 bases between the two germline ends. The V gene's germline CDR1 is KGHTA and CDR2 FRNEEI. This CDR3 has 13 amino acids. Incomplete CDR3 DNA: TGTGCCAGCAGTCCCCTTTCCAACGAAAGATTATTT. Amino acid sequence: CASSPLSNERLF. The whole CDR3 is CASSPLSNERLFF.

Note on this clone: Mouse gene names and germline throughout. The read is 1 residue too short to cover the CDR3 end, so that end is filled in from the germline J gene. The chain combines TRBV23 with TRBJ2-5; the D segment call TRBD1 is taken from the table without a DNA check. The CDR3 sequence is 14 residues long. CDR1 is KGHTA and CDR2 is FQNQQP in the germline V gene. Here the CDR3 reads CSSSRTGGEDTQYF. CDR3 bases read: TGCTCCAGCAGCCGGACAGGGGGGGAAGACACCCAGTAC.

Concerning this clone itself: Mouse gene names and germline throughout. The read falls 1 residue short of the CDR3 end, and the missing part is taken from the germline J gene. The chain carries TRBV26 and TRBJ2-5; 9 bases are a match to TRBD2. CDR3 size: 15 residues. V lost 4 bases, J lost 2 bases, and 4 bases stayed unmatched. Germline CDR1 reads KGHPV; CDR2 reads FQNQEV (reference sequence). The sequenced CDR3 bases are TGTGCCAGCAGTCCTCGACTGGGGGCCCAAGACACCCAGTAC. This translates into CASSPRLGAQDTQY. The full CDR3 protein reads CASSPRLGAQDTQYF.

Note on this clone: Gene names denote mouse genes. Sequencing ends 1 residue short of the CDR3 end; the germline J gene provides the rest. The genes are TRBV26 and TRBJ2-7; 10 positions agree with TRBD2. The length of the CDR3 is 14 residues. The ends lost 2 bases at V and 2 bases at J; junction bases unmatched: 0. Germline V CDR1 and CDR2: KGHPV, FQNQEV (reference sequence). This CDR3 is CASSLGTGAYEQYF. Incomplete CDR3 DNA: TGTGCCAGCAGTCTGGGGACTGGGGCCTATGAACAGTAC.

On this clone itself: Each gene name is a mouse one. The missing CDR3 end, 1 residue past where the read stops, is filled in from the germline J gene. V usage is TRBV26 and J usage is TRBJ1-3, with D uncertain. Germline V lookup: CDR1 KGHPV, CDR2 FQNQEV (reference sequence). CDR3 length equals 13 residues. Trimming took 4 bases from V and 2 from J, leaving 6 bases between them. The sequenced part of the CDR3 DNA is TGTGCCAGCAGTCGTGGGGCTGGAAATACGCTCTAT. This gives the protein CASSRGAGNTLY. Given in full, the CDR3 is CASSRGAGNTLYF.

A word on this clone: Here the gene names and germline are mouse. The CDR3 is cut off 1 residue early in the read; its end comes from the germline J gene. The chain is built from TRBV12-1 and TRBJ2-7; TRBD2 matches 11 bases. Germline V gene data show CDR1 as SGHSN and CDR2 as HYEKVE. J was trimmed by 0 bases and V by 0 bases; bases with no gene match: 0. CDR3 length: 15 amino acids. CDR3 sequence reads: CASSLDWGGSYEQYF. The DNA read from the CDR3 is TGTGCCAGCTCTCTCGACTGGGGGGGCTCCTATGAACAGTAC.

A remark on this clone: The genes are named according to mouse. The read terminates 1 residue before the CDR3 end, so the remaining end is supplied by the germline J gene. The chain recombines TRBV26 with TRBJ2-7; no definite D call. V was pared by 2 bases and J by 4 bases, with 6 bases between. CDR1 and CDR2 (germline): KGHPV, FQNQEV (reference sequence). The CDR3 covers 12 residues. The sequenced part of the CDR3 DNA is TGTGCCAGCAGTCTGCAACAGTATGAACAGTAC. Translated, it gives CASSLQQYEQY. The whole CDR3 is CASSLQQYEQYF.

The sample holds a few counts of this clone. Gene names follow the mouse nomenclature. The read ends 1 residue before the CDR3 terminus; that terminus is restored from the germline J gene. This chain connects TRBV26 to TRBJ1-2; 9 bases map to TRBD1. The CDR3 consists of 14 residues. Germline CDR1 is KGHPV and CDR2 is FQNQEV (reference sequence). Trimming took 5 bases from V and 1 from J; bases not matched to a gene: 2. Incomplete CDR3 DNA: TGTGCCAGCAGTGCGGACAGGGGAAACTCCGACTACACC. Translating gives CASSADRGNSDYT. The full CDR3 sequence reads CASSADRGNSDYTF.

This clone is medium-sized (0.01 to 0.1%). Gene names are the mouse ones. The CDR3 bases that were read are TGTGCCAGCAGTCTGCACAGGGGGCAGCTCTAC. Translated, it gives CASSLHRGQLY. The full-length CDR3 reads as CASSLHRGQLYF. The genes are TRBV26 and TRBJ2-2, with a possible D match to TRBD1 (5 bases). The read ends 1 residue shy of where the CDR3 ends; the end is completed using the germline J gene. The germline V gene encodes CDR1 KGHPV and CDR2 FQNQEV (reference sequence). The CDR3 spans 12 residues. V was cut by 2 bases and J by 8 bases, with 6 bases left in between.

Regarding this clone: Germline and genes here are mouse. The read terminates 1 residue before the CDR3 end, so the remaining end is supplied by the germline J gene. This chain connects TRBV3 to TRBJ2-2, with TRBD2 identical over 9 bases. The trim removed 1 base at V and 4 bases at J, leaving 4 bases unmatched. Germline assignment: CDR1 SNHLY and CDR2 FYNGKV (reference sequence). This CDR3 spans 16 amino acids. Partial CDR3 DNA: TGTGCCAGCAGCTTAGTTGGGGGGGCGCCCACCGGGCAGCTCTAC. It specifies CASSLVGGAPTGQLY. The complete CDR3 protein is CASSLVGGAPTGQLYF.